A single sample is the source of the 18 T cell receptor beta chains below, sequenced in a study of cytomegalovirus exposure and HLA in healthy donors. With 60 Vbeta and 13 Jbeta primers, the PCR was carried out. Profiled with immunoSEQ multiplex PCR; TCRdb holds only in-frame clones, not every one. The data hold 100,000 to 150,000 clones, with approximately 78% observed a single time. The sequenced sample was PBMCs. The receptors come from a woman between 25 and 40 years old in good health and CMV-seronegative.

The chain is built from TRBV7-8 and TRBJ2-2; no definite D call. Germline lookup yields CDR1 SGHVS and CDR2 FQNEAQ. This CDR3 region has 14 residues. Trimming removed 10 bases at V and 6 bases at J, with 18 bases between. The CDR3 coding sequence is TGTGCCACCCCGTGGAGCGTGGATCCCGGGGAGCTGTTTTTT. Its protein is CATPWSVDPGELFF.

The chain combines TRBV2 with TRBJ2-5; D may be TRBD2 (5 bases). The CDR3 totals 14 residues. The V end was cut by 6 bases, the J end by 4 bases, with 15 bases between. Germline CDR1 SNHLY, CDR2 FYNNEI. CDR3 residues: CASRWRLAGETQYF. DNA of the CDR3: TGTGCCAGCAGGTGGCGGCTAGCCGGAGAGACCCAGTACTTC.

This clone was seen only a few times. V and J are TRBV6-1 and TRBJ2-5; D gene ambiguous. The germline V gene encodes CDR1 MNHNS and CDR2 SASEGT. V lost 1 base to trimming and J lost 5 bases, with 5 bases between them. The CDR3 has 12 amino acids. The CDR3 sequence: CASSEGPETQYF. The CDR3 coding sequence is TGTGCCAGCAGTGAAGGGCCTGAGACCCAGTACTTC.

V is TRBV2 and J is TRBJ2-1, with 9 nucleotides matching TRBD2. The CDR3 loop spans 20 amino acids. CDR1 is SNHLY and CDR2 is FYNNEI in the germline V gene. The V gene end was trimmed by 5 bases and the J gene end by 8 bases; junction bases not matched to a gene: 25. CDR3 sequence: CASSPRGVPGTSKKSDEQFF. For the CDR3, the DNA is TGTGCCAGCAGTCCCCGAGGGGTCCCCGGGACTAGCAAGAAGAGCGATGAGCAGTTCTTC.

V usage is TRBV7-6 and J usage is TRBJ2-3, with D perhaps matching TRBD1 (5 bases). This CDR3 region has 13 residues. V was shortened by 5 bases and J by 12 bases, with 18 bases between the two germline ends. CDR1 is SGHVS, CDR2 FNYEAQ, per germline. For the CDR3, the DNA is TGTGCCAGCAGCCCTAAACCGACAGACGGCCAGTATTTT. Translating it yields CASSPKPTDGQYF. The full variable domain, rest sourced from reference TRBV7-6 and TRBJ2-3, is GAGVSQSPRYKVTKRGQDVALRCDPISGHVSLYWYRQALGQGPEFLTYFNYEAQQDKSGLPNDRFSAERPEGSISTLTIQRTEQRDSAMYRCASSPKPTDGQYFGPGTRLTVL.

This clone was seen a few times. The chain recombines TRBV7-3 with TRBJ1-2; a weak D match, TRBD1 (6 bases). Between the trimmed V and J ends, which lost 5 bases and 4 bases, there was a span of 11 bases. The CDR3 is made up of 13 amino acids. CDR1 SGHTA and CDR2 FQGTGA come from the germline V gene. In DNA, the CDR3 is TGTGCCAGCAGCAAAACAGGGATCTATGGCTACACCTTC. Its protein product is CASSKTGIYGYTF.

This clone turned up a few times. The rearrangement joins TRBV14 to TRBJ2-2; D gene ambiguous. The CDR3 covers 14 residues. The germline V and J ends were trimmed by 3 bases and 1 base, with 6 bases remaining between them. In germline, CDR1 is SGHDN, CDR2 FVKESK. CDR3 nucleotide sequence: TGTGCCAGCAGCCACGACTGGAACACCGGGGAGCTGTTTTTT. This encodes CASSHDWNTGELFF.

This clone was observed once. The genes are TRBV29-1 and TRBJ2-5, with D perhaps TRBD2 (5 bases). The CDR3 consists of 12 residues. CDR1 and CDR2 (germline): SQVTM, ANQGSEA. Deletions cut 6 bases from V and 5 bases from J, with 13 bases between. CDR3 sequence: CSVATSRETQYF. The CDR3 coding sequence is TGCAGCGTAGCTACTAGTAGGGAGACCCAGTACTTC.

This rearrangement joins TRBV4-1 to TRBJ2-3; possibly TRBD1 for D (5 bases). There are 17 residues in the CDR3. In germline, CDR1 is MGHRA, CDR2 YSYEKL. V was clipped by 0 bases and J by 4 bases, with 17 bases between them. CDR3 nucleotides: TGCGCCAGCAGCCAAGATCGTGGGCAGGGTGGCCCAGATACGCAGTATTTT. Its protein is CASSQDRGQGGPDTQYF.

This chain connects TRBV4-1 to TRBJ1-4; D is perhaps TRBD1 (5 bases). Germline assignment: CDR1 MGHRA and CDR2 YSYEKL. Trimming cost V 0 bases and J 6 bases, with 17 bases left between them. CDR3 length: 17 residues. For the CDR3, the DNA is TGCGCCAGCAGCCAAGAGGGGGGTGGAAGGGGAGATGAAAAACTGTTTTTT. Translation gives CASSQEGGGRGDEKLFF.

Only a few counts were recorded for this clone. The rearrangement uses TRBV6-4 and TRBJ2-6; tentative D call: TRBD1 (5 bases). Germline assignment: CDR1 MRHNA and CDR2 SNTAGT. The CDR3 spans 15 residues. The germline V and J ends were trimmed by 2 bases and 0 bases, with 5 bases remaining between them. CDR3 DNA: TGTGCCAGCAGTGACAGGGGCTCTGGGGCCAACGTCCTGACTTTC. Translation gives CASSDRGSGANVLTF.

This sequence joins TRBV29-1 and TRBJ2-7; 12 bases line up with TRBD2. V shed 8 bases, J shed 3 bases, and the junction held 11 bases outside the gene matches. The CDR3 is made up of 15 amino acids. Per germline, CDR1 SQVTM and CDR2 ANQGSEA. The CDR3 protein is CSRRLAGGPGYEQYF. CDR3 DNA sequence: TGCAGCCGCCGTCTAGCGGGAGGGCCGGGCTACGAGCAGTACTTC.

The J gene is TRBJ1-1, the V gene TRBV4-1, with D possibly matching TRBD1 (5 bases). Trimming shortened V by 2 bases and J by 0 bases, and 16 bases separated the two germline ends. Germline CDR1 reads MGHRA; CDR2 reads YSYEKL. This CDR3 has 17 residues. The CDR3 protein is CASSQRNLDNMNTEAFF. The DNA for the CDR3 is TGCGCCAGCAGCCAAAGAAACCTGGACAATATGAACACTGAAGCTTTCTTT.

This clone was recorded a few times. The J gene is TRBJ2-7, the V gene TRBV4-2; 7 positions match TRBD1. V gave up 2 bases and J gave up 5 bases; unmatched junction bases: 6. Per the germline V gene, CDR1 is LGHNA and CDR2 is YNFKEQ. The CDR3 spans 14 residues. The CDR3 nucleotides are TGTGCCAGCAGCCAACCTACAGGGGAGCACGAGCAGTACTTC. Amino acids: CASSQPTGEHEQYF.

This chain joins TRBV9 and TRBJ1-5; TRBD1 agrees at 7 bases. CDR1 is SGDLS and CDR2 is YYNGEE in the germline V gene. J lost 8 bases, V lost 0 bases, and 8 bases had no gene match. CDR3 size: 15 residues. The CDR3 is CASSVGTGGDKPQHF. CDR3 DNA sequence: TGTGCCAGCAGCGTAGGGACAGGTGGAGATAAGCCCCAGCATTTT.

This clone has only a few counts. The CDR3 coding sequence is TGCGCCAGCAGCTTAAGGACAGTACGAGCGAACACCGGGGAGCTGTTTTTT. It is translated as CASSLRTVRANTGELFF. The chain uses TRBV5-1 and TRBJ2-2, with D possibly matching TRBD1 (6 bases). The CDR3 is 17 residues long. Germline assignment: CDR1 SGHRS and CDR2 YFSETQ. V was pared by 2 bases and J by 0 bases, with 14 bases between.

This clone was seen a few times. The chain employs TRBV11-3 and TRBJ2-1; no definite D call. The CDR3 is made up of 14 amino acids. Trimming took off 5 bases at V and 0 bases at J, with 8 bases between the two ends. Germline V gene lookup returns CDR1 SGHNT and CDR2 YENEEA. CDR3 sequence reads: CASSTTPSYNEQFF. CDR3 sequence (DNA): TGTGCCAGCAGCACGACACCCTCCTACAATGAGCAGTTCTTC.

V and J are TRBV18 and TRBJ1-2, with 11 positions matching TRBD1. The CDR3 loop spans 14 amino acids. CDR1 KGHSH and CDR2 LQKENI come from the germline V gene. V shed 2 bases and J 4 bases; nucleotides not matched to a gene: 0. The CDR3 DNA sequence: TGTGCCAGCTCACCAGGACAGGGGGCCTATGGCTACACCTTC. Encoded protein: CASSPGQGAYGYTF.